This TCR beta chain was recovered during a study of shared clonotypes between healthy human individuals. This clone came up a few times. On sorted subsets, replicate PCRs used about 180 ng DNA, or some 27,000 T cell genomes. This table comes from immunoSEQ multiplex PCR, and its TCRdb copy is limited to in-frame clones, with some not included. This sample has about 710,000 clones, with roughly 72% found just once. The specimen sequenced was memory CD4+ T cells sorted from blood. Specified subset: CD45RA-negative fraction. The receptor was derived from a woman aged 25 to 45 in good health.

The chain's CDR3 is CASTARAGVYNEQFF. DNA for the CDR3: TGTGCCAGCACCGCGCGTGCTGGCGTTTACAATGAGCAGTTCTTC. The rearrangement links TRBV9 to TRBJ2-1; unclear D gene. V lost 6 bases and J 4 bases, leaving 17 bases between the germline ends. In germline, CDR1 is SGDLS, CDR2 YYNGEE. The CDR3 is made up of 15 amino acids.